A single sample gave rise to the 22 T cell receptor beta chains below, sequenced in a study of blood T cell repertoires in COVID-19. Clones were sequenced by immunoSEQ multiplex PCR, and TCRdb holds only the in-frame ones, with some missing. The sample includes roughly 150,000 clones, around 84% of them seen just once. The sample consisted of peripheral blood. The receptors derive from a woman between 50 and 59 years old with acute or convalescent COVID-19.

This chain links TRBV6-5 with TRBJ2-7; D uncertain. Germline CDR1 is MNHEY and CDR2 is SVGAGI. The CDR3 spans 11 residues. Between the trimmed V and J ends, which lost 4 bases and 6 bases, there was a span of 7 bases. The chain's CDR3 is CASSSLGEQYF. CDR3 DNA sequence: TGTGCCAGCAGTTCCCTAGGCGAGCAGTACTTC.

This chain joins TRBV27 and TRBJ2-7, with 10 bases that match TRBD1. The CDR3 runs 15 residues. Trimming removed 8 bases from V and 4 bases from J; junction bases left unmatched: 11. CDR1 MNHEY and CDR2 SMNVEV come from the germline V gene (reference sequence). The CDR3 DNA sequence: TGTGCCAGCGGGACAGGGGCCTCACCTTTTTACGAGCAGTACTTC. It yields the protein CASGTGASPFYEQYF.

The chain uses TRBV2 and TRBJ2-5; TRBD1 matches 7 bases. CDR3 length: 15 amino acids. From germline, CDR1 is SNHLY and CDR2 FYNNEI. Trimming cost V 6 bases and J 2 bases; bases outside gene matches: 9. DNA for the CDR3: TGTGCCAGCAGCGCCAGGGGGTCTCCTCAAGAGACCCAGTACTTC. Its translation is CASSARGSPQETQYF.

The CDR3: CATSASTGLSYGYTF. CDR3 bases: TGTGCCACCAGTGCCTCAACAGGGCTGAGCTATGGCTACACCTTC. This chain links TRBV24-1 with TRBJ1-2, with a possible D match to TRBD1 (6 bases). With 5 bases removed from V and 4 bases from J, the gap between germline ends came to 16 bases. The germline V gene encodes CDR1 KGHDR and CDR2 SFDVKD. The CDR3 has 15 amino acids.

This chain joins TRBV11-3 and TRBJ2-7, with unresolved D. Germline loops: CDR1 SGHNT, CDR2 YENEEA. CDR3 length equals 13 residues. V was cut by 3 bases and J by 2 bases, with 8 bases left in between. The CDR3 DNA sequence: TGTGCCAGCAGCTTGGGCGAAACCTACGAGCAGTACTTC. Translation gives CASSLGETYEQYF.

This chain joins TRBV18 and TRBJ1-6; 8 bases are shared with TRBD1. There are 16 residues in the CDR3. CDR1 is KGHSH and CDR2 is LQKENI in the germline V gene. With 5 bases clipped from V and 5 bases from J, the junction kept 8 bases outside the gene matches. The CDR3 loop is CASSGAPGGNNSPLHF. The CDR3 DNA sequence: TGTGCCAGCTCAGGGGCGCCAGGGGGCAATAATTCACCCCTCCACTTT.

This chain connects TRBV11-2 to TRBJ1-1; D unresolved. V dropped 3 bases and J dropped 3 bases, with 5 bases sitting between them. Germline loops: CDR1 SGHAT, CDR2 FQNNGV. CDR3 length: 12 residues. DNA for the CDR3: TGTGCCAGCAGCTTGGGCGACACTGAAGCTTTCTTT. This sequence encodes CASSLGDTEAFF.

The V and J genes are TRBV28 and TRBJ1-3; perhaps TRBD1 as D (6 bases). Trimming took off 5 bases at V and 7 bases at J, with 15 bases between the two ends. The CDR3 totals 14 residues. Looked up from germline, CDR1 is MDHEN and CDR2 is SYDVKM. As DNA, the CDR3 is TGTGCCAGCAGTACAGGGACCCCCTGGAACACCATATATTTT. Translating gives CASSTGTPWNTIYF. The whole variable domain, filled in from reference TRBV28 and TRBJ1-3, reads DVKVTQSSRYLVKRTGEKVFLECVQDMDHENMFWYRQDPGLGLRLIYFSYDVKMKEKGDIPEGYSVSREKKERFSLILESASTNQTSMYLCASSTGTPWNTIYFGEGSWLTVV.

This clone showed up just a few times. The chain couples TRBV7-2 to TRBJ1-2, with unresolved D. Trimming removed 5 bases at V and 0 bases at J, with 10 bases between. Germline V gene sequence: CDR1 SGHTA, CDR2 FQGNSA. The CDR3 loop spans 14 amino acids. The CDR3 loop reads CASSNLEANYGYTF. CDR3 in DNA: TGTGCCAGCAGCAACCTAGAAGCTAACTATGGCTACACCTTC. The variable domain in full, completed from reference TRBV7-2 and TRBJ1-2, reads GAGVSQSPSNKVTEKGKDVELRCDPISGHTALYWYRQSLGQGLEFLIYFQGNSAPDKSGLPSDRFSAERTGGSVSTLTIQRTQQEDSAVYLCASSNLEANYGYTFGSGTRLTVV.

The rearrangement uses TRBV11-2 and TRBJ2-7; D possibly corresponds to TRBD2 (6 bases). Trimming took 3 bases from V and 2 from J, leaving 14 bases between them. There are 15 residues in the CDR3. The germline CDR1 and CDR2 sequences are SGHAT and FQNNGV. The CDR3 region is CASSFGGTGTYEQYF. CDR3 DNA: TGTGCCAGCAGCTTTGGAGGGACGGGGACCTACGAGCAGTACTTC. The whole variable domain, filled in from reference TRBV11-2 and TRBJ2-7, reads EAGVAQSPRYKIIEKRQSVAFWCNPISGHATLYWYQQILGQGPKLLIQFQNNGVVDDSQLPKDRFSAERLKGVDSTLKIQPAKLEDSAVYLCASSFGGTGTYEQYFGPGTRLTVT.

A few counts support this clone. The rearrangement uses TRBV25-1 and TRBJ1-6, with 10 bases fitting TRBD1. CDR3 length equals 15 residues. The J segment lost 9 bases and the V segment lost 1 base, leaving 3 bases of the junction unmatched. Germline V lookup: CDR1 MGHDK, CDR2 SYGVNS. Here the CDR3 DNA reads TGTGCCAGCAGTGAATCCGGGACAGGGGCTTCACCCCTCCACTTT. Translated: CASSESGTGASPLHF.

The CDR3 here is CASSPPGESTDTQYF. As DNA, the CDR3 is TGTGCCAGCTCACCACCAGGGGAAAGCACAGATACGCAGTATTTT. The V call is TRBV18, the J call TRBJ2-3; the D gene is possibly TRBD1 (5 bases). From germline, CDR1 is KGHSH and CDR2 LQKENI. The V and J ends lost 0 bases and 0 bases respectively, with 7 bases between them. The length of the CDR3 is 15 residues.

The chain links TRBV2 to TRBJ2-2, with 9 bases that match TRBD1. The CDR3 sequence is 17 residues long. Germline trimming cut 3 bases from V and 6 bases from J; bases unmatched to any gene: 11. Per germline, CDR1 SNHLY and CDR2 FYNNEI. DNA of the CDR3: TGTGCCAGCAGTGACACAGGGGGCGCATTTGTCGCCGGGGAGCTGTTTTTT. Translation: CASSDTGGAFVAGELFF. Combining the CDR3 with reference TRBV2 and TRBJ2-2 gives the whole variable domain EPEVTQTPSHQVTQMGQEVILRCVPISNHLYFYWYRQILGQKVEFLVSFYNNEISEKSEIFDDQFSVERPDGSNFTLKIRSTKLEDSAMYFCASSDTGGAFVAGELFFGEGSRLTVL.

V gene TRBV2 combines with J gene TRBJ2-2; TRBD1 might be the D (6 bases). This CDR3 is 15 amino acids long. The germline V gene has CDR1 SNHLY and CDR2 FYNNEI. The V end was cut by 6 bases, the J end by 7 bases, with 18 bases between. CDR3 in DNA: TGTGCCAGCAGGGGTCTGGGGGCCGGAGACGGGGAGCTGTTTTTT. Residues: CASRGLGAGDGELFF.

The rearrangement joins TRBV19 to TRBJ1-2; the D is unclear. This CDR3 has 13 residues. Trimming took off 7 bases at V and 2 bases at J, with 11 bases between the two ends. CDR1 and CDR2 from the germline V gene are LNHDA and SQIVND (reference sequence). CDR3 bases: TGTGCCAGTACCCCGACAAAAAACTATGGCTACACCTTC. It yields the protein CASTPTKNYGYTF.

This clone occurred once. The chain recombines TRBV9 with TRBJ1-4; 7 bases agree with TRBD1. This CDR3 region has 12 residues. Per germline, CDR1 SGDLS and CDR2 YYNGEE. Germline trimming cut 2 bases from V and 12 bases from J; bases unmatched to any gene: 4. CDR3 in amino acids: CASSVRQGELFF. The CDR3 DNA reads TGTGCCAGCAGCGTTAGACAGGGAGAACTGTTTTTT.

This rearrangement joins TRBV4-2 to TRBJ1-5, with D possibly being TRBD1 (6 bases). This CDR3 is built from 17 residues. CDR1 and CDR2 (germline): LGHNA, YNFKEQ. Deletions cut 0 bases from V and 0 bases from J, with 12 bases between. CDR3: CASSQDGTPYSNQPQHF. The CDR3 DNA follows: TGTGCCAGCAGCCAAGACGGGACACCCTATAGCAATCAGCCCCAGCATTTT.

The CDR3 region is CSVEQGTPLHF. The DNA of the CDR3 is TGCAGCGTTGAACAGGGGACACCCCTCCACTTT. The chain combines TRBV29-1 with TRBJ1-6; a possible D gene is TRBD1 (6 bases). Germline V gene sequence: CDR1 SQVTM, CDR2 ANQGSEA. V lost 2 bases to trimming and J lost 11 bases, with 7 bases between them. CDR3 size: 11 residues.

The chain combines TRBV29-1 with TRBJ2-2; D possibly corresponds to TRBD2 (5 bases). Between the trimmed V and J ends, which lost 3 bases and 5 bases, there was a span of 16 bases. The CDR3 has 15 amino acids. Germline CDR1 and CDR2: SQVTM and ANQGSEA. The chain's CDR3 is CSVEGEGSLTGELFF. As DNA, the CDR3 is TGCAGCGTTGAGGGCGAGGGCAGTTTAACCGGGGAGCTGTTTTTT.

CDR3 region: CASSPRQGSSGNTIYF. The CDR3 bases are TGTGCCAGCAGCCCGCGACAGGGTAGCTCTGGAAACACCATATATTTT. This rearrangement joins TRBV7-9 to TRBJ1-3, with 7 nucleotides matching TRBD1. J gave up 0 bases and V 5 bases, and 7 bases lay outside the gene matches. The V gene's germline CDR1 is SEHNR and CDR2 FQNEAQ (reference sequence). The CDR3 is 16 amino acids.

The chain links TRBV4-2 to TRBJ2-1; D is unresolved. The V end lost 4 bases, the J end lost 4 bases, and 14 bases lay between the germline ends. The length of the CDR3 is 15 residues. CDR1 is LGHNA and CDR2 is YNFKEQ in the germline V gene. The CDR3 region has the DNA TGTGCCAGCAGCCGCAACTCCCCGGAGTACAATGAGCAGTTCTTC. It codes for CASSRNSPEYNEQFF.

This clone occurred a few times. This rearrangement joins TRBV5-1 to TRBJ1-4; D uncertain. The CDR3 has 15 residues. Germline-derived CDR1 and CDR2 are SGHRS and YFSETQ. Trimming shortened V by 0 bases and J by 6 bases, and 12 bases separated the two germline ends. The CDR3 sequence: CASSLVAGRDEKLFF. The CDR3, as DNA: TGCGCCAGCAGCTTGGTTGCTGGGCGAGATGAAAAACTGTTTTTT.